Listed here are 32 T cell receptor beta chains from one sample, sequenced in a study of blood T cell repertoires in COVID-19 (TCRdb year 2020). Library prep was done by the immunoSEQ multiplex PCR assay. Imported from immuneACCESS, the table was reduced by TCRdb to in-frame sequences with V and J called. These copies leave out some clones; in studies compared against another copy, an unresolved V gene accounts for under half, and the cause of the remainder is not known. Present in this sample are some 200,000 clones, less than 90% of which were seen just once. The ten most abundant clones make up over 3% of the sample. Sequenced material: PBMCs or T cells enriched from blood (not recorded which). These receptors were collected from a woman aged 50 to 60 in a cohort exposed to, infected with or recovered from COVID-19 (not recorded which).

The V call is TRBV28, the J call TRBJ1-2; TRBD1 matches 7 bases. The CDR3 spans 15 residues. V was pared by 3 bases and J by 8 bases, with 12 bases of the junction left unmatched. In germline, CDR1 is MDHEN, CDR2 SYDVKM. Written as DNA, the CDR3 is TGTGCCAGCAGTTTTGGCAGGGACAGTACTGACGGCTACACCTTC. Protein product: CASSFGRDSTDGYTF.

The V and J genes are TRBV7-8 and TRBJ1-5, with D perhaps TRBD1 (6 bases). The CDR3 has 19 residues. The germline V gene encodes CDR1 SGHVS and CDR2 FQNEAQ. The V end was cut by 0 bases, the J end by 4 bases, with 22 bases between. This CDR3 is CASSLARFVGQLANQPQHF. CDR3 nucleotide sequence: TGTGCCAGCAGCTTAGCAAGGTTCGTAGGACAGCTCGCAAATCAGCCCCAGCATTTT.

The chain recombines TRBV18 with TRBJ2-4; D gene ambiguous. The CDR3 is 13 amino acids. V was cut by 3 bases and J by 9 bases, with 12 bases left in between. CDR1 is KGHSH, CDR2 LQKENI, per germline. CDR3 region: CASSPVRFGIQYF. The CDR3 DNA is TGTGCCAGCTCACCGGTCCGGTTCGGCATTCAGTACTTC. Full variable domain (outside the CDR3, taken from reference TRBV18 and TRBJ2-4): NAGVMQNPRHLVRRRGQEARLRCSPMKGHSHVYWYRQLPEEGLKFMVYLQKENIIDESGMPKERFSAEFPKEGPSILRIQQVVRGDSAAYFCASSPVRFGIQYFGAGTRLSVL.

This rearrangement joins TRBV28 to TRBJ2-3, with TRBD1 as a possible D gene (6 bases). Deletions cut 8 bases from V and 3 bases from J, with 15 bases between. This CDR3 has 14 residues. Germline-derived CDR1 and CDR2 are MDHEN and SYDVKM. In nucleotides, the CDR3 is TGTGCCAGCGCCCTAGGGGGTACTACAGATACGCAGTATTTT. Residues: CASALGGTTDTQYF.

This chain joins TRBV15 and TRBJ2-5; D is unclear. V lost 1 base to trimming and J lost 5 bases, with 5 bases between them. The germline gives CDR1 LNHNV, CDR2 YYDKDF (reference sequence). The CDR3 runs to 12 residues. The CDR3 loop reads CATSRVRETQYF. The CDR3 coding sequence is TGTGCCACCAGCAGAGTACGGGAGACCCAGTACTTC. The variable domain in full, completed from reference TRBV15 and TRBJ2-5, reads DAMVIQNPRYQVTQFGKPVTLSCSQTLNHNVMYWYQQKSSQAPKLLFHYYDKDFNNEADTPDNFQSRRPNTSFCFLDIRSPGLGDTAMYLCATSRVRETQYFGPGTRLLVL.

The chain uses TRBV13 and TRBJ1-6, with D possibly being TRBD1 (6 bases). CDR3 length: 15 amino acids. Deletions cut 1 base from V and 6 bases from J, with 10 bases between. Germline V CDR1 and CDR2: PRHDT, FYEKMQ (reference sequence). The CDR3 nucleotides read TGTGCCAGCAGCTTAGAGACAGGCATTAATTCACCCCTCCACTTT. Protein: CASSLETGINSPLHF.

The chain links TRBV5-1 to TRBJ1-3; a weak D match, TRBD1 (5 bases). Germline V CDR1 and CDR2: SGHRS, YFSETQ. Deletions cut 5 bases from V and 4 bases from J, with 10 bases between. The length of the CDR3 is 13 residues. The CDR3 DNA sequence: TGCGCCAGCAGGGAGACAGACGGAAACACCATATATTTT. It is translated as CASRETDGNTIYF.

This clone was seen only a few times. The V call is TRBV2, the J call TRBJ1-2; D is ambiguous. Trimming cost V 10 bases and J 2 bases, with 14 bases left between them. From germline, CDR1 is SNHLY and CDR2 FYNNEI. The CDR3 covers 13 residues. The CDR3 DNA reads TGTGCCACTACGCTCGGGGAAAACTATGGCTACACCTTC. The encoded protein is CATTLGENYGYTF.

For the CDR3, the DNA is TGTGCCAGCAGCCGTAAGACTCGCGAGACCCAGTACTTC. Its translation is CASSRKTRETQYF. The chain recombines TRBV6-5 with TRBJ2-5, with D unresolved. Germline CDR1 reads MNHEY; CDR2 reads SVGAGI. V lost 6 bases, J lost 5 bases, and 13 bases lay in between. The CDR3 is made up of 13 amino acids.

The V call is TRBV7-8, the J call TRBJ1-5, with a weak D call TRBD1 (6 bases). Germline V gives CDR1 SGHVS, CDR2 FQNEAQ. The length of the CDR3 is 15 residues. V was cut by 3 bases and J by 3 bases, with 12 bases left in between. The CDR3 coding sequence is TGTGCCAGCAGCTTCGGGGGGCAGGCCAATCAGCCCCAGCATTTT. Its translation is CASSFGGQANQPQHF.

The chain uses TRBV9 and TRBJ2-3, with TRBD2 identical over 9 bases. In germline, CDR1 is SGDLS, CDR2 YYNGEE. V trimming: 8 bases; J trimming: 1 base; junction bases outside the gene matches: 2. The CDR3 loop spans 13 amino acids. The CDR3 spells CASSSGGTDTQYF. The CDR3 nucleotides are TGTGCCAGTTCTAGCGGGGGCACAGATACGCAGTATTTT.

This chain uses TRBV11-3 with TRBJ2-7; tentative D call: TRBD1 (6 bases). Trimming cost V 1 base and J 6 bases, with 10 bases left between them. Germline V gene data show CDR1 as SGHNT and CDR2 as YENEEA. The CDR3 loop spans 13 amino acids. Written as DNA, the CDR3 is TGTGCCAGCAGCTTAGCCAGGGGATCCGAGCAGTACTTC. This codes for CASSLARGSEQYF.

The genes are TRBV2 and TRBJ1-3; D unclear. Trimming left V 4 bases short and J 0 bases short, with 7 bases between. Per germline, CDR1 SNHLY and CDR2 FYNNEI. This CDR3 comprises 14 residues. As DNA, the CDR3 is TGTGCCAGCAGTGGGGCCTACTCTGGAAACACCATATATTTT. This gives the protein CASSGAYSGNTIYF.

The V call is TRBV18, the J call TRBJ2-2; D possibly corresponds to TRBD1 (6 bases). CDR1 is KGHSH, CDR2 LQKENI, per germline. The CDR3 covers 13 residues. V shed 6 bases and J shed 4 bases, with 9 bases lying between them. CDR3: CASSDRTTGELFF. CDR3 DNA: TGTGCCAGCTCGGACAGAACCACCGGGGAGCTGTTTTTT. The variable domain in full, with the rest retrieved from reference TRBV18 and TRBJ2-2, is NAGVMQNPRHLVRRRGQEARLRCSPMKGHSHVYWYRQLPEEGLKFMVYLQKENIIDESGMPKERFSAEFPKEGPSILRIQQVVRGDSAAYFCASSDRTTGELFFGEGSRLTVL.

This clone has ten or more counts. This CDR3 reads CASGETGTGNTIYF. The DNA of the CDR3 is TGTGCTAGTGGGGAGACAGGGACTGGAAACACCATATATTTT. The chain employs TRBV12-5 and TRBJ1-3, with 7 bases aligning to TRBD1. The CDR3 has 14 amino acids. Germline CDR1 LGHNT, CDR2 FRNRAP. The ends lost 6 bases at V and 2 bases at J; junction bases unmatched: 4. Using reference TRBV12-5 and TRBJ1-3 for the parts outside the CDR3, the full variable domain is DARVTQTPRHKVTEMGQEVTMRCQPILGHNTVFWYRQTMMQGLELLAYFRNRAPLDDSGMPKDRFSAEMPDATLATLKIQPSEPRDSAVYFCASGETGTGNTIYFGEGSWLTVV.

The rearrangement links TRBV2 to TRBJ1-2; unclear D gene. In germline, CDR1 is SNHLY, CDR2 FYNNEI. The CDR3 contains 14 residues. The V and J ends lost 5 bases and 7 bases respectively, with 17 bases between them. As DNA, the CDR3 is TGTGCCAGCAGTCCCAGTGGCGTCCCGGGTGGCTACACCTTC. This translates into CASSPSGVPGGYTF.

The chain employs TRBV13 and TRBJ1-1; 7 nucleotides align to TRBD1. CDR3 size: 14 residues. The germline V gene has CDR1 PRHDT and CDR2 FYEKMQ (reference sequence). The V segment lost 4 bases and the J segment 6 bases; nucleotides outside the gene matches: 8. The CDR3 region has the DNA TGTGCCAGCAGCTGGGGACAGCGGTATGCTGAAGCTTTCTTT. Its protein is CASSWGQRYAEAFF.

This chain joins TRBV12-3 or TRBV12-4 and TRBJ1-2; D gene unclear. This CDR3 contains 13 residues. V was shortened by 5 bases and J by 5 bases, with 12 bases between the two germline ends. The CDR3 is CASSGLPYYGYTF. The CDR3 coding sequence is TGTGCCAGCAGTGGACTACCCTATTATGGCTACACCTTC.

The sample holds one count of this clone. This chain uses TRBV18 with TRBJ2-7; 8 bases match TRBD2. The germline V gene has CDR1 KGHSH and CDR2 LQKENI. V lost 3 bases to trimming and J lost 3 bases; unmatched junction nucleotides: 7. The CDR3 spans 15 residues. CDR3 in amino acids: CASSPGGGSYYEQYF. The CDR3 bases are TGTGCCAGCTCACCCGGGGGGGGCTCCTACTACGAGCAGTACTTC.

In nucleotides, the CDR3 is TGTGCCAGCAGCGCCGACCCCGAGGGAACTGAAGCTTTCTTT. Protein sequence: CASSADPEGTEAFF. This sequence joins TRBV21-1 and TRBJ1-1. TRBV21-1 corresponds to a pseudogene. This CDR3 contains 14 residues.

The genes are TRBV6-5 and TRBJ2-5, with no clear D. The CDR3 is 14 residues long. V was clipped by 6 bases and J by 2 bases, with 13 bases between them. Germline-derived CDR1 and CDR2 are MNHEY and SVGAGI. The CDR3 coding sequence is TGTGCCAGCAGCCCCACGGTCCTACAAGAGACCCAGTACTTC. It yields the protein CASSPTVLQETQYF.

This clone appeared once. This chain uses TRBV7-2 with TRBJ1-2; the D gene is possibly TRBD1 (6 bases). Germline V gene lookup returns CDR1 SGHTA and CDR2 FQGNSA. The CDR3 is 13 residues long. V lost 1 base to trimming and J lost 6 bases, with 9 bases between them. The CDR3, as DNA: TGTGCCAGCAGCTTAGAAGCAGGGGATGGCTACACCTTC. Translation gives CASSLEAGDGYTF.

The chain carries TRBV10-2 and TRBJ2-2; 8 bases align to TRBD1. Germline trimming cut 6 bases from V and 1 base from J; bases unmatched to any gene: 4. Per the germline V gene, CDR1 is WSHSY and CDR2 is SAAADI. The CDR3 loop spans 15 amino acids. The chain's CDR3 is CASSWDRQNTGELFF. For the CDR3, the DNA is TGCGCCAGCAGCTGGGACAGGCAGAACACCGGGGAGCTGTTTTTT.

This chain joins TRBV6-5 and TRBJ1-4; perhaps TRBD1 as D (6 bases). Trimming left V 3 bases short and J 2 bases short, with 7 bases between. This CDR3 has 14 amino acids. Germline V lookup: CDR1 MNHEY, CDR2 SVGAGI. CDR3: CASSYDRTNEKLFF. CDR3 bases: TGTGCCAGCAGTTATGACAGGACTAATGAAAAACTGTTTTTT.

The V call is TRBV14, the J call TRBJ2-1, with a weak D call TRBD1 (5 bases). The CDR3 spans 16 residues. CDR1 is SGHDN, CDR2 FVKESK, per germline. Trimming removed 4 bases at V and 7 bases at J, with 20 bases between. The DNA of the CDR3 is TGTGCCAGCAGCCGCTTCAGGGTTGGAGAGTCAAATGAGCAGTTCTTC. Its translation: CASSRFRVGESNEQFF. The full variable domain, completed using reference TRBV14 and TRBJ2-1, is EAGVTQFPSHSVIEKGQTVTLRCDPISGHDNLYWYRRVMGKEIKFLLHFVKESKQDESGMPNNRFLAERTGGTYSTLKVQPAELEDSGVYFCASSRFRVGESNEQFFGPGTRLTVL.

V usage is TRBV3-1 (or the pseudogene TRBV3-2) and J usage is TRBJ1-5, with a possible D match to TRBD1 (6 bases). The germline CDR1 and CDR2 sequences are LGHDT and YNNKEL (reference sequence). This CDR3 is 16 amino acids long. V gave up 0 bases and J gave up 3 bases, with 12 bases separating them. The CDR3 nucleotides read TGTGCCAGCAGCCAAGATCCGGGACACATCAATCAGCCCCAGCATTTT. Translating it yields CASSQDPGHINQPQHF.

This sequence joins TRBV9 and TRBJ2-4, with 11 nucleotides matching TRBD2. This CDR3 is 19 amino acids long. V lost 4 bases and J lost 2; bases outside the gene matches: 14. The germline CDR1 and CDR2 sequences are SGDLS and YYNGEE. CDR3 amino acids: CASSPTSGGLAQTKNIQYF. DNA of the CDR3: TGTGCCAGCAGCCCAACTAGCGGGGGACTCGCCCAAACCAAAAACATTCAGTACTTC.

V gene TRBV28 combines with J gene TRBJ2-3; TRBD1 agrees at 12 bases. CDR3 size: 17 residues. V was clipped by 6 bases and J by 6 bases; unmatched bases: 13. CDR1 and CDR2 (germline): MDHEN, SYDVKM. The CDR3 is CASSDRPGQGAGDTQYF. CDR3 bases: TGTGCCAGCAGCGATAGACCGGGACAGGGGGCCGGTGATACGCAGTATTTT.

The gene calls are TRBV2 and TRBJ1-1; D remains ambiguous. Looked up from germline, CDR1 is SNHLY and CDR2 is FYNNEI. V lost 8 bases to trimming and J lost 1 base, with 14 bases between them. CDR3 length equals 14 residues. In DNA form, the CDR3 reads TGTGCCAGCTCCTTGGAGGGATCGAACACTGAAGCTTTCTTT. Amino acid sequence: CASSLEGSNTEAFF.

This chain links TRBV6-5 with TRBJ1-1, with D perhaps matching TRBD1 (6 bases). This CDR3 contains 15 residues. V lost 0 bases to trimming and J lost 4 bases, with 12 bases between them. Germline V gene data show CDR1 as MNHEY and CDR2 as SVGAGI. The CDR3 spells CASSYSRGLVTEAFF. CDR3 coding DNA: TGTGCCAGCAGTTACTCAAGGGGGTTAGTCACTGAAGCTTTCTTT.

The CDR3 spells CASSSLKTANNEQFF. CDR3 sequence (DNA): TGTGCCAGCAGCTCCCTAAAGACAGCAAACAATGAGCAGTTCTTC. The V call is TRBV11-2, the J call TRBJ2-1; TRBD1 might be the D (5 bases). Trimming shortened V by 4 bases and J by 5 bases, and 15 bases separated the two germline ends. The CDR3 has 15 amino acids. Germline V gene sequence: CDR1 SGHAT, CDR2 FQNNGV.

The genes are TRBV7-3 and TRBJ2-2; TRBD1 aligns across 7 bases. The germline CDR1 and CDR2 sequences are SGHTA and FQGTGA. V lost 5 bases, J lost 1 base, and 10 bases stayed unmatched. This CDR3 is built from 17 residues. The CDR3 region has the DNA TGTGCCAGCAGCCCGAACAGGGGTGGAGGGAACACCGGGGAGCTGTTTTTT. Translated, it gives CASSPNRGGGNTGELFF.